This is a list of T cell receptor beta chains from one sample in a study of cytomegalovirus exposure and HLA in healthy donors. Profiling relied on immunoSEQ multiplex PCR, and the TCRdb table lists in-frame clones only, not all of them. This sample has roughly 240,000 clones, with just under 80% found just once. Sequenced sample: PBMCs. These receptors came from a boy under 18 in good health and CMV-seronegative. CDR3s include the opening cysteine and the closing phenylalanine or tryptophan. D genes are given only for firm matches. A clone size is listed for some rows: how often the clone was seen (once, few, many), or a class if it is expanded.

cdr3_aa cdr3_nt j_call clone_size v_call d_call
CASSRSRRDYEQYF TGTGCCAGCAGCCGATCTCGGCGGGATTACGAGCAGTACTTC TRBJ2-7 NA TRBV11-3 NA
CASSYYTTSQVTDTQYF TGTGCCAGCAGTTACTACACGACTAGCCAAGTCACAGATACGCAGTATTTT TRBJ2-3 NA TRBV27 TRBD2
CASSTGTGGVNQPQHF TGTGCCAGCAGCACCGGGACAGGGGGCGTAAATCAGCCCCAGCATTTT TRBJ1-5 few TRBV5-6 TRBD1
CASSSLAGVFDEQFF TGTGCCAGTAGTTCGCTAGCGGGAGTTTTCGATGAGCAGTTCTTC TRBJ2-1 NA TRBV19 TRBD2
CSGNSGEGTDTQYF TGCAGCGGCAATAGCGGGGAAGGCACAGATACGCAGTATTTT TRBJ2-3 NA TRBV29-1 TRBD2
CASSIDRRGRRTNEKLFF TGTGCCAGTAGTATAGATCGTAGGGGGCGGAGAACTAATGAAAAACTGTTTTTT TRBJ1-4 NA TRBV19 TRBD1
CASSLRGTGGLYGYTF TGTGCCAGCAGCTTAAGGGGGACAGGAGGGTTGTATGGCTACACCTTC TRBJ1-2 NA TRBV7-2 TRBD1
CASSDAGSYNEQFF TGTGCCAGCAGTGACGCGGGGTCCTACAATGAGCAGTTCTTC TRBJ2-1 NA TRBV9 NA
CASSSTWRKETQYF TGTGCCAGCAGCTCCACTTGGCGGAAAGAGACCCAGTACTTC TRBJ2-5 NA TRBV7-2 NA
CASSQNLYEQYF TGTGCCAGCAGCCAGAATCTTTACGAGCAGTACTTC TRBJ2-7 NA TRBV11-2 NA
CASSGTGLYSPLHF TGTGCCAGCAGTGGGACAGGGCTGTATTCACCCCTCCACTTT TRBJ1-6 NA TRBV2 TRBD1
CASSHGWANTEAFF TGCGCCAGCAGCCACGGTTGGGCGAACACTGAAGCTTTCTTT TRBJ1-1 few TRBV4-1 NA
CASSPITGGTQYF TGTGCCAGCAGCCCCATAACAGGGGGCACCCAGTACTTC TRBJ2-5 NA TRBV9 TRBD1
CASRFGNPGGQQFF TGTGCCAGCAGATTTGGCAACCCGGGAGGGCAGCAGTTCTTC TRBJ2-1 NA TRBV27 TRBD2
CAWSETPGQFYEQYF TGTGCCTGGAGTGAAACCCCGGGACAGTTCTACGAGCAGTACTTC TRBJ2-7 NA TRBV30 TRBD1
CASSLGFNYGYTF TGTGCCAGCAGTTTGGGCTTCAACTATGGCTACACCTTC TRBJ1-2 NA TRBV27 NA
CASSPDRGWTEAFF TGTGCCAGCAGCCCCGACAGGGGGTGGACTGAAGCTTTCTTT TRBJ1-1 few TRBV5-4 TRBD1
CASSLRSGGPYGYTF TGTGCCAGCAGCTTACGGTCAGGGGGCCCCTATGGCTACACCTTC TRBJ1-2 NA TRBV11-3 TRBD1
CATSRDILGQPQHF TGTGCCACCAGCAGAGATATCCTTGGCCAGCCCCAGCATTTT TRBJ1-5 NA TRBV15 NA
CASSPTHREGEQYF TGTGCCAGCAGCCCCACCCACAGGGAAGGCGAGCAGTACTTC TRBJ2-7 once TRBV11-3 NA
CASSSRTSGRSYEQYF TGTGCCAGCAGTTCGAGGACTAGCGGGAGAAGCTACGAGCAGTACTTC TRBJ2-7 NA TRBV27 TRBD2
CASSFNRDGYEQYF TGTGCCAGCAGCTTTAACAGGGACGGCTACGAGCAGTACTTC TRBJ2-7 NA TRBV11-2 NA
CASSLAEGRIYEQYF TGCGCCAGCAGCTTGGCCGAAGGGAGAATCTACGAGCAGTACTTC TRBJ2-7 NA TRBV5-1 NA
CASSLGRREFYNEQFF TGTGCCAGCAGCTTAGGGCGGCGGGAGTTCTACAATGAGCAGTTCTTC TRBJ2-1 NA TRBV7-8 TRBD2
CASSSGQVNQPQHF TGTGCCAGCAGCTCGGGACAAGTCAATCAGCCCCAGCATTTT TRBJ1-5 few TRBV5-8 NA
CASSYPAGADTQYF TGTGCCAGCAGCTACCCAGCGGGGGCAGATACGCAGTATTTT TRBJ2-3 NA TRBV5-4 TRBD2
CASSSLGQTTEAFF TGTGCCAGCAGCTCCCTAGGACAGACCACTGAAGCTTTCTTT TRBJ1-1 NA TRBV11-3 NA
CASSEGPYPGVHYEQYF TGTGCCAGCAGTGAGGGGCCCTACCCGGGGGTCCACTACGAGCAGTACTTC TRBJ2-7 NA TRBV11-1 NA
CASSLIRDRAAFF TGTGCCAGCAGCTTAATCCGGGACAGGGCCGCTTTCTTT TRBJ1-1 NA TRBV7-9 TRBD1
CASRSAFNYGYTF TGTGCCAGCAGATCAGCGTTTAACTATGGCTACACCTTC TRBJ1-2 NA TRBV28 NA
CASSYISTRLEGYTF TGTGCCAGCAGTTACATCTCGACAAGATTAGAAGGCTACACCTTC TRBJ1-2 NA TRBV6-5 NA
CASSLMQGALNTEAFF TGTGCCAGCAGCTTAATGCAGGGGGCCCTGAACACTGAAGCTTTCTTT TRBJ1-1 NA TRBV11-3 TRBD1
CAWSVLTGGQGGYTF TGTGCCTGGAGTGTCCTGACAGGGGGCCAGGGTGGCTACACCTTC TRBJ1-2 NA TRBV30 TRBD1
CASSLNTGVGANVLTF TGCGCCAGCAGCTTAAATACAGGGGTCGGGGCCAACGTCCTGACTTTC TRBJ2-6 NA TRBV5-1 TRBD1
CASSCGTGECTNTGELFF TGTGCCAGCAGCTGCGGGACGGGTGAGTGTACCAACACCGGGGAGCTGTTTTTT TRBJ2-2 NA TRBV6-8 NA
CASSLARDSQFF TGTGCCAGCAGCCTAGCACGGGACTCGCAGTTCTTC TRBJ2-1 NA TRBV14 NA
CASSPGSSHSYEQYF TGTGCCAGCTCACCCGGTAGTTCTCACTCCTACGAGCAGTACTTC TRBJ2-7 NA TRBV18 NA
CASSLEGLVNSPLHF TGCGCCAGCAGCTTGGAGGGGTTGGTTAATTCACCCCTCCACTTT TRBJ1-6 NA TRBV5-1 NA
CASSEAGGNYGYTF TGTGCCAGCAGTGAAGCAGGGGGCAACTATGGCTACACCTTC TRBJ1-2 NA TRBV2 TRBD1
CASSQTSERVAKNIQYF TGCGCCAGCAGCCAAACCTCGGAGAGGGTAGCCAAAAACATTCAGTACTTC TRBJ2-4 NA TRBV4-1 NA
CASSELGQGERGLHF TGTGCCAGCAGTGAATTGGGGCAGGGGGAAAGGGGCCTCCACTTT TRBJ1-6 NA TRBV2 TRBD1
CASSYSNSLNTEAFF TGTGCCAGCAGTTACTCGAACAGCCTGAACACTGAAGCTTTCTTT TRBJ1-1 NA TRBV6-5 NA
CASSFGPGLGNGGELFF TGTGCCAGCAGCTTTGGTCCGGGACTAGGGAATGGCGGGGAGCTGTTTTTT TRBJ2-2 NA TRBV11-2 TRBD2
CASSQHTSLDEQFF TGTGCCAGTAGTCAACACACTAGTCTCGATGAGCAGTTCTTC TRBJ2-1 NA TRBV19 NA
CASSLGVLGTSLTDTQYF TGTGCTAGCAGCTTAGGAGTTCTAGGGACATCCCTTACAGATACGCAGTATTTT TRBJ2-3 NA TRBV7-7 NA
CASSYTQGLAGAEQYF TGTGCCAGCAGTTACACACAAGGACTAGCGGGAGCCGAGCAGTACTTC TRBJ2-7 NA TRBV6-5 TRBD2
CASSLAATSSYEQYF TGTGCCAGCAGCTTAGCTGCAACAAGCTCCTACGAGCAGTACTTC TRBJ2-7 NA TRBV11-2 NA
CASSPRGDSGDVAKNIQYF TGTGCCAGCAGCCCCAGGGGGGATAGCGGGGATGTAGCCAAAAACATTCAGTACTTC TRBJ2-4 NA TRBV11-2 NA
CASSRDGGYGYTF TGTGCCAGCAGCAGGGACGGAGGGTATGGCTACACCTTC TRBJ1-2 NA TRBV2 NA
CARGTLKGYTF TGTGCAAGGGGGACCCTGAAGGGCTACACCTTC TRBJ1-2 NA TRBV30 NA
CASSYERSSYNEQFF TGTGCCAGCAGTTACGAGAGGAGCTCCTACAATGAGCAGTTCTTC TRBJ2-1 once TRBV6-5 NA
CASSQGGGNGNQPQHF TGCGCCAGCAGCCAAGGTGGAGGAAATGGCAATCAGCCCCAGCATTTT TRBJ1-5 NA TRBV4-1 NA
CASSLAAGEETQYF TGCGCCAGCAGCTTGGCCGCAGGGGAAGAGACCCAGTACTTC TRBJ2-5 NA TRBV5-1 NA